This T cell receptor beta chain was profiled in a study of tumor-infiltrating lymphocytes in primary liver carcinoma. A constant-region primer primed TCR beta cDNA synthesis from about 0.55 ug of total RNA. For TCR beta, libraries were produced by three nested multiplex PCR rounds using slightly modified ARM-PCR. The first two PCR rounds used TRBV1-TRBV30 primers with a Cbeta primer, nine to ten cycles each. TCRdb itself ran the multiplex PCR reads through MiXCR, one entry per CDR3 protein. This repertoire shows 300,000 to 350,000 distinct CDR3 sequences, about two thirds found once; its top ten account for 5.5% to 7%. Germline DNA was extracted alongside blood RNA, which was obtained from unsorted whole blood. Every patient had chronic HBV infection and was treatment-naive. The CDR3 totals 13 residues. Germline V lookup: CDR1 MNHNY, CDR2 SVGAGI (reference sequence). In its sample, this clonotype was seen a few times. A much larger clone lies a single base off, so this may be a read error.

This clonotype originated in a man aged 35-49 years with primary liver carcinoma and hepatitis B virus infection. The sequencing input was peripheral blood. The chain couples TRBV6-6 to TRBJ1-2; D is unclear. The CDR3 sequence: CTSSYSPGNGYTF. Written as DNA, the CDR3 is TGTACCAGCAGTTACTCGCCGGGCAATGGCTACACCTTC.